Listed below are T cell receptor beta chains from one sample, sequenced in a study of T cell responses to AZD1222 COVID-19 vaccine. Sequencing was performed with immunoSEQ multiplex PCR; in TCRdb, only in-frame clones are kept and a portion is missing. This sample has about 120,000 clones, with roughly 89% found just once. The starting material was peripheral blood, obtained on day 0 of AZD1222 vaccination. The receptors were sampled from an adult in good health. Both conserved end residues are part of each CDR3. The order of the fields is V gene, clone size, CDR3 length, D gene, J gene, CDR3 protein, CDR3 DNA. The D gene is left open where the match is weak. Only part of the rows carry a size: once, few, many, or a class if the clone is expanded.

TRBV11-1	NA	13	NA	TRBJ2-7	CASSFPTAYEQYF	TGTGCCAGCAGCTTTCCGACAGCCTACGAGCAGTACTTC
TRBV3-1/TRBV3-2	NA	13	NA	TRBJ1-2	CASSQDGVRGYTF	TGTGCCAGCAGCCAAGATGGGGTGCGGGGCTACACCTTC
TRBV5-1	NA	13	NA	TRBJ2-1	CASSLAQYNEQFF	TGCGCCAGCAGCTTAGCACAGTACAATGAGCAGTTCTTC
TRBV7-8	NA	17	TRBD1	TRBJ1-4	CASSPGRTGAANEKLFF	TGTGCCAGCAGTCCGGGCCGCACAGGGGCGGCTAATGAAAAACTGTTTTTT
TRBV7-8	NA	14	NA	TRBJ1-2	CASRPGRFNYGYTF	TGTGCCAGCAGGCCGGGCAGGTTTAACTATGGCTACACCTTC
TRBV11-2	NA	15	NA	TRBJ1-2	CASSLDRGGGYGYTF	TGTGCCAGCAGCTTAGATAGGGGGGGCGGCTATGGCTACACCTTC
TRBV7-6	NA	14	NA	TRBJ2-5	CASSFERGRETQYF	TGTGCCAGCAGCTTCGAAAGGGGAAGGGAGACCCAGTACTTC
TRBV9	NA	19	NA	TRBJ2-3	CASSGPPQGAGGSTDTQYF	TGTGCCAGCAGCGGCCCCCCCCAGGGGGCGGGGGGGAGCACAGATACGCAGTATTTT
TRBV5-6	NA	16	TRBD1	TRBJ1-6	CASSPTQGALASPLHF	TGTGCCAGCAGCCCGACCCAGGGGGCTCTAGCTTCACCCCTCCACTTT
TRBV5-1	NA	15	NA	TRBJ1-6	CASSLDGDPNSPLHF	TGCGCCAGCAGCTTAGACGGGGACCCTAATTCACCCCTCCACTTT
TRBV9	NA	15	TRBD2	TRBJ2-5	CASSGGTTLQETQYF	TGTGCCAGCAGCGGTGGGACTACGCTACAAGAGACCCAGTACTTC
TRBV9	NA	14	NA	TRBJ2-2	CASSVAGGTGELFF	TGTGCCAGCAGCGTAGCGGGTGGAACCGGGGAGCTGTTTTTT
TRBV27	NA	14	NA	TRBJ1-2	CASARGGTNYGYTF	TGTGCCAGCGCCAGAGGGGGAACTAACTATGGCTACACCTTC
TRBV7-9	NA	15	NA	TRBJ1-2	CASSLALQGEDGYTF	TGTGCCAGCAGCTTAGCGCTTCAGGGCGAAGATGGCTACACCTTC
TRBV5-1	NA	16	TRBD1	TRBJ1-6	CASSLGQGSYNSPLHF	TGCGCCAGCAGCTTGGGACAGGGATCCTATAATTCACCCCTCCACTTT
TRBV25-1	NA	16	TRBD1	TRBJ1-2	CASSESDRDFSNGYTF	TGTGCCAGCAGTGAGTCGGACAGGGATTTTAGCAATGGCTACACCTTC
TRBV7-2	NA	16	NA	TRBJ1-1	CASSSTAGRVNTEAFF	TGTGCCAGCAGCTCCACGGCCGGCAGGGTGAACACTGAAGCTTTCTTT
TRBV11-3	NA	14	NA	TRBJ2-1	CASSSDGLTGEQFF	TGTGCCAGCAGCTCCGACGGACTAACGGGTGAGCAGTTCTTC
TRBV9	NA	14	NA	TRBJ2-2	CASSVVPNTGELFF	TGTGCCAGCAGCGTAGTCCCGAACACCGGGGAGCTGTTTTTT
TRBV6-4	NA	15	TRBD1	TRBJ1-2	CASREGTGANYGYTF	TGTGCCAGCAGGGAAGGGACAGGAGCTAACTATGGCTACACCTTC
TRBV7-8	NA	15	NA	TRBJ2-7	CASSETGRGPYEQYF	TGTGCCAGCAGCGAGACAGGGCGGGGACCATACGAGCAGTACTTC
TRBV25-1	NA	15	TRBD1	TRBJ1-4	CASSPTGGVYEKLFF	TGTGCCAGCAGTCCGACAGGGGGCGTTTATGAAAAACTGTTTTTT
TRBV10-3	NA	15	TRBD2	TRBJ2-1	CAISPAGGLNNEQFF	TGTGCCATCAGTCCAGCGGGAGGGCTTAACAATGAGCAGTTCTTC
TRBV5-6	once	11	NA	TRBJ1-2	CASSLDSSYTF	TGTGCCAGCAGCTTGGACAGTTCCTACACCTTC
TRBV10-3	NA	15	NA	TRBJ2-4	CAISASGTGENIQYF	TGTGCCATCAGTGCATCCGGGACTGGAGAAAACATTCAGTACTTC
TRBV30	NA	13	NA	TRBJ1-2	CAWSRGHGYGYTF	TGTGCCTGGAGTCGTGGTCACGGCTATGGCTACACCTTC
TRBV18	NA	13	NA	TRBJ2-2	CASSPKEAGELFF	TGTGCCAGCTCACCCAAGGAGGCCGGGGAGCTGTTTTTT
TRBV18	NA	14	TRBD1	TRBJ2-7	CASSPGQGAYEQYF	TGTGCCAGCTCACCAGGACAGGGAGCCTACGAGCAGTACTTC
TRBV30	NA	14	NA	TRBJ1-1	CAWRGQTLNTEAFF	TGTGCCTGGAGAGGACAGACCTTGAACACTGAAGCTTTCTTT
TRBV5-1	NA	15	TRBD2	TRBJ2-7	CASSWASGDSYEQYF	TGCGCCAGCAGCTGGGCCAGCGGGGACTCCTACGAGCAGTACTTC
TRBV5-1	NA	15	TRBD2	TRBJ2-5	CASTSGGASQETQYF	TGCGCCAGCACGAGCGGGGGGGCGAGTCAAGAGACCCAGTACTTC
TRBV18	NA	14	NA	TRBJ1-3	CASLTGLSGNTIYF	TGTGCCAGCTTAACAGGGTTATCTGGAAACACCATATATTTT
TRBV7-2	once	15	NA	TRBJ1-2	CASSEGQGLAYGYTF	TGTGCCAGCAGCGAAGGGCAGGGGCTGGCCTATGGCTACACCTTC
TRBV6-5	NA	13	TRBD2	TRBJ2-1	CASNRAGDNEQFF	TGTGCCAGCAACAGAGCGGGAGACAATGAGCAGTTCTTC
TRBV7-2	NA	13	NA	TRBJ2-7	CASSSLGDYEQYF	TGTGCCAGCAGCTCCCTTGGGGACTACGAGCAGTACTTC
TRBV10-3	few	14	TRBD1	TRBJ2-1	CAISQDRGRNEQFF	TGTGCCATCAGTCAGGACAGGGGGCGTAATGAGCAGTTCTTC
TRBV12-3/TRBV12-4	NA	11	TRBD1	TRBJ1-1	CASSPGQQAFF	TGTGCCAGCAGTCCGGGACAGCAAGCTTTCTTT
TRBV28	NA	13	TRBD1	TRBJ1-1	CASSTGTAIKAFF	TGTGCCAGCAGCACCGGGACAGCTATAAAAGCTTTCTTT
TRBV19	NA	15	TRBD2	TRBJ2-1	CASSIRGESYNEQFF	TGTGCCAGTAGTATTCGGGGGGAATCCTACAATGAGCAGTTCTTC
TRBV28	NA	15	TRBD1	TRBJ1-2	CASRGQGDKRDGYTF	TGTGCCAGCCGGGGACAGGGGGATAAGAGGGATGGCTACACCTTC
TRBV12-5	once	13	NA	TRBJ2-5	CASGLRDQETQYF	TGTGCTAGTGGTCTCAGGGATCAAGAGACCCAGTACTTC
TRBV6-5	NA	14	NA	TRBJ2-7	CASRGTGPIYEQYF	TGTGCCAGCAGGGGCACAGGGCCCATCTACGAGCAGTACTTC
TRBV7-2	NA	14	NA	TRBJ1-1	CASSLRGPNTEAFF	TGTGCCAGCAGCCTCCGAGGACCGAACACTGAAGCTTTCTTT
TRBV6-5	NA	15	TRBD2	TRBJ2-2	CASSYLAGGAGELFF	TGTGCCAGCAGTTACTTAGCGGGAGGGGCCGGGGAGCTGTTTTTT
TRBV7-9	NA	17	NA	TRBJ2-2	CASSSTALEANTGELFF	TGTGCCAGCAGCTCGACCGCTCTAGAGGCGAACACCGGGGAGCTGTTTTTT
TRBV4-2	NA	14	NA	TRBJ2-7	CASSPDTSSYEQYF	TGTGCCAGCAGCCCGGACACGAGCTCCTACGAGCAGTACTTC
TRBV2	NA	14	NA	TRBJ1-1	CASSERVGNTEAFF	TGTGCCAGCAGTGAGAGGGTCGGGAACACTGAAGCTTTCTTT
TRBV3-1/TRBV3-2	few	15	TRBD1	TRBJ1-2	CASSQGTGLTYGYTF	TGTGCCAGCAGCCAAGGGACAGGGTTGACCTATGGCTACACCTTC
TRBV9	NA	15	NA	TRBJ2-7	CASSARLGTYNEQYF	TGTGCCAGCAGCGCAAGACTCGGGACCTATAACGAGCAGTACTTC
TRBV2	NA	15	NA	TRBJ2-2	CASSEGVLNTGELFF	TGTGCCAGCAGTGAAGGAGTTCTAAACACCGGGGAGCTGTTTTTT
TRBV4-1	once	15	NA	TRBJ2-7	CASSSGTGSSYEQYF	TGCGCCAGCAGCTCAGGGACGGGAAGCTCCTACGAGCAGTACTTC